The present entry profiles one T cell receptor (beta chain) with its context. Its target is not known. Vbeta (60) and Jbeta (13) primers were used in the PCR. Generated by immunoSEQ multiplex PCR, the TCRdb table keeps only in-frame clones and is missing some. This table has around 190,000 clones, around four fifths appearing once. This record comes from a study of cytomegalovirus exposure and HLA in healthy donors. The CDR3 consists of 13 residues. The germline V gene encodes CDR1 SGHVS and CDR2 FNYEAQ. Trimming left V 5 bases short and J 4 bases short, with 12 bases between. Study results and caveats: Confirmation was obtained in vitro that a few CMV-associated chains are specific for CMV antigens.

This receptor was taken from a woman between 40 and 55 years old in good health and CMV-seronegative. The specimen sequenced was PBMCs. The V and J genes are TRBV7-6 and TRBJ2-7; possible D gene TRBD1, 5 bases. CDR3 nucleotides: TGTGCCAGCAGCACAGGACCAAATTACGAGCAGTACGTC. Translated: CASSTGPNYEQYV.